These 4 T cell receptor beta chains were all obtained from the same sample, sequenced in a study of OX40 agonist ivuxolimab in advanced cancers. Method: immunoSEQ multiplex PCR; TCRdb's copy keeps in-frame clones and lacks some. This table holds approximately 38,000 clones, roughly 82% found once. This specimen was CD4+ or CD8+ T cells sorted from blood, taken in a trial of the OX40 agonist ivuxolimab. These TCRs come from an adult with an advanced solid tumor such as melanoma, head and neck, liver or kidney cancer.

The chain combines TRBV4-1 with TRBJ2-6; 7 bases map to TRBD2. The CDR3 is 22 amino acids. The V gene's germline CDR1 is MGHRA and CDR2 YSYEKL. The ends lost 0 bases at V and 0 bases at J; junction bases unmatched: 17. The CDR3 DNA is TGCGCCAGCAGCCAAGATATCGGGTCGCGATTAGCGGGTGCCTCTGGGGCCAACGTCCTGACTTTC. It is translated as CASSQDIGSRLAGASGANVLTF.

The chain combines TRBV6-5 with TRBJ2-7, with a tentative D call TRBD2 (6 bases). The germline V and J ends were trimmed by 4 bases and 0 bases, with 16 bases remaining between them. Germline-derived CDR1 and CDR2 are MNHEY and SVGAGI. This CDR3 has 16 residues. CDR3 residues: CASSLTLADLSYEQYF. In nucleotides, the CDR3 is TGTGCCAGCAGTTTAACCTTAGCGGATCTCTCCTACGAGCAGTACTTC.

The rearrangement joins TRBV19 to TRBJ2-2, with TRBD1 as a possible D gene (5 bases). The length of the CDR3 is 16 residues. CDR1 and CDR2 from the germline V gene are LNHDA and SQIVND (reference sequence). V was clipped by 4 bases and J by 0 bases, with 12 bases between them. The CDR3 loop reads CASSTLGHPNTGELFF. In nucleotides, the CDR3 is TGTGCCAGTAGTACCCTCGGACATCCGAACACCGGGGAGCTGTTTTTT.

V and J are TRBV5-6 and TRBJ2-3; D gene uncertain. In germline, CDR1 is SGHDT, CDR2 YYEEEE. This CDR3 contains 13 residues. V was clipped by 0 bases and J by 4 bases, with 6 bases between them. CDR3 bases: TGTGCCAGCAGCTTGGCCAAGGCAGATACGCAGTATTTT. It yields the protein CASSLAKADTQYF.